The T cell receptor beta chain described here comes from a study of cytomegalovirus exposure and HLA in healthy donors. A note on this clone: Its target is not known.

The germline V gene encodes CDR1 SGHTS and CDR2 YDEGEE. After removal of 2 bases from V and 4 bases from J, the junction contained 9 bases not matched to a gene. The CDR3 totals 16 residues. Both 60 Vbeta primers and 13 Jbeta primers went into the PCR. Assay used: immunoSEQ multiplex PCR; TCRdb lists only in-frame clones, some missing. The table records roughly 71,000 clones, approximately 80% of them present only once. Each donor was healthy, and each was a bone marrow donor. Broader study findings: A later analysis reportedly found fewer N-insertions in an Asian-associated ancestry cluster than the approximately 700-donor mean. Later on, a genetic analysis was performed. It linked a missense variant in DCLRE1C with V- and J-gene trimming of TCR beta.

The sequencing sample was made of PBMCs. The receptor was isolated from a girl aged 5 to 17 in good health and CMV-seropositive. The chain is built from TRBV5-8 and TRBJ1-3; TRBD1 agrees at 7 bases. CDR3 residues: CASSFDRAVGGNTIYF. Written as DNA, the CDR3 is TGTGCCAGCAGCTTTGACAGGGCAGTAGGCGGAAACACCATATATTTT.